This T cell receptor (beta chain) was documented in a study of T cells expressing NK-cell markers. Overall study: Sorted CD3+CD56-NKG2C+, CD3+CD56+NKG2C+ and CD3+CD56+NKG2C- T cells supplied the TCR beta repertoires. The sequencing cohort of eight donors included seven HCMV-seropositive individuals and one seronegative individual.

The CDR3 consists of 14 residues. Germline loops: CDR1 DFQATT, CDR2 SNEGSKA (reference sequence). In the case of this clonotype: Its target is not known.

Using the 5' RACE reads, TCRdb records one entry per CDR3 protein without DNA. The specimen's table records under 600,000 distinct CDR3 sequences. The study, taken as a whole, reports: Dominant NKG2C+ clonotype frequencies of roughly 1.0-7.0% of CD8+ T cells were measured in over 5 donors. These clonotypes also led the CD3+CD56-NKG2C+ fraction in a handful of donors.

Sequenced: blood T cells: a sorted CD56 or NKG2C T cell subset, CD4+ or CD8+ T cells, or bulk PBMC T cells (not recorded which). The chain uses TRBV20-1 and TRBJ2-5; TCRdb designates TRBD1, a call that cannot be tested without DNA. The clonotype was recovered from a woman aged 45-65 years in good health. The CDR3 reads CSARDVTGVETQYF.